These 22 T cell receptor beta chains were all obtained from the same sample, sequenced in a study of OX40 agonist ivuxolimab in advanced cancers. Profiling relied on immunoSEQ multiplex PCR, and the TCRdb table lists in-frame clones only, not all of them. The sample shows under 65,000 clones, about 85% of them seen only once. This specimen consisted of CD4+ or CD8+ T cells sorted from blood, obtained in a trial of the OX40 agonist ivuxolimab. The receptor source for this set is an adult with an advanced solid tumor such as melanoma, head and neck, liver or kidney cancer.

The CDR3: CASSPQASSYNEQFF. The CDR3 DNA is TGTGCCAGCAGCCCTCAGGCGAGCTCCTACAATGAGCAGTTCTTC. The chain carries TRBV7-3 and TRBJ2-1; no clear D. Trimming removed 5 bases from V and 0 bases from J, with 11 bases in between. This CDR3 has 15 amino acids. Germline loops: CDR1 SGHTA, CDR2 FQGTGA.

The genes are TRBV9 and TRBJ1-2; D is unresolved. This CDR3 has 15 amino acids. Trimming removed 4 bases from V and 4 bases from J, with 17 bases in between. CDR1 and CDR2 (germline): SGDLS, YYNGEE. The CDR3 loop reads CASSPRVRTVYGYTF. CDR3 in DNA: TGTGCCAGCAGCCCCCGGGTCAGGACCGTCTATGGCTACACCTTC.

The chain combines TRBV11-2 with TRBJ1-2; 9 positions match TRBD1. The CDR3 is 16 amino acids. V lost 5 bases to trimming and J lost 6 bases; unmatched junction nucleotides: 13. The germline V gene encodes CDR1 SGHAT and CDR2 FQNNGV. The CDR3 DNA is TGTGCCAGCAGCCCCAGGACAGGGGTGTTCTTGGATGGCTACACCTTC. Amino acids: CASSPRTGVFLDGYTF.

This clone was recorded at least ten times. The chain employs TRBV10-1 and TRBJ2-7; the D is unclear. The CDR3 covers 11 residues. Trimming shortened V by 3 bases and J by 9 bases, and 9 bases separated the two germline ends. Germline lookup yields CDR1 WNHNN and CDR2 SYGVQD (reference sequence). This chain's CDR3 is CASSDLDGQYV. The CDR3 DNA sequence: TGCGCCAGCAGTGATCTGGACGGGCAGTACGTC.

This clone was recorded only once. This sequence joins TRBV6-1 and TRBJ2-1, with D perhaps TRBD1 (6 bases). The germline V and J ends were trimmed by 3 bases and 10 bases, with 13 bases remaining between them. Germline V gene data show CDR1 as MNHNS and CDR2 as SASEGT. The CDR3 is 13 residues long. CDR3 sequence reads: CASSETGRVEQFF. CDR3 nucleotide sequence: TGTGCCAGCAGTGAGACAGGTCGGGTGGAGCAGTTCTTC.

This clone occurred once. The chain carries TRBV28 and TRBJ2-7, with 9 bases matching TRBD1. This CDR3 has 13 amino acids. Germline trimming cut 9 bases from V and 4 bases from J; bases unmatched to any gene: 7. In germline, CDR1 is MDHEN, CDR2 SYDVKM. The CDR3 sequence: CASTGGEGYEQYV. The CDR3 nucleotides read TGTGCCAGTACAGGGGGCGAAGGGTACGAGCAGTACGTC.

This clone was observed a single time. The chain links TRBV28 to TRBJ2-7; D is ambiguous. The CDR3 is 15 residues long. The germline CDR1 and CDR2 sequences are MDHEN and SYDVKM. Between the trimmed V and J ends, which lost 5 bases and 0 bases, there was a span of 14 bases. The CDR3 sequence is CASSPVAAISYEQYF. The DNA of the CDR3 is TGTGCCAGCAGTCCGGTAGCTGCAATCTCCTACGAGCAGTACTTC.

The chain carries TRBV11-2 and TRBJ2-7; D unclear. CDR1 and CDR2 (germline): SGHAT, FQNNGV. The V end was cut by 0 bases, the J end by 5 bases, with 8 bases between. The CDR3 totals 13 residues. CDR3 region: CASSLDGVDEQYV. CDR3 DNA: TGTGCCAGCAGCTTAGATGGGGTTGACGAGCAGTACGTC.

This chain connects TRBV19 to TRBJ2-7, with TRBD1 matching over 7 bases. This CDR3 comprises 13 residues. Germline V gives CDR1 LNHDA, CDR2 SQIVND (reference sequence). V dropped 5 bases and J dropped 4; count of bases not matched to a gene: 5. CDR3 sequence (DNA): TGTGCCAGTAGTCCCTCGACAGGGTACGAGCAGTACGTC. Its protein product is CASSPSTGYEQYV.

The chain has TRBV30 and TRBJ2-2; 7 bases map to TRBD2. The CDR3 extends over 14 amino acids. The trim removed 5 bases at V and 0 bases at J, leaving 3 bases unmatched. The germline V gene encodes CDR1 GTSNPN and CDR2 SVGIG (reference sequence). The CDR3 DNA sequence: TGTGCCTGGGGAGCGGGGACGAACACCGGGGAGCTGTTTTTT. This sequence encodes CAWGAGTNTGELFF.

The rearrangement joins TRBV6-5 to TRBJ2-1; TRBD1 matches 8 bases. Per germline, CDR1 MNHEY and CDR2 SVGAGI. The CDR3 length is 15 residues. The J segment lost 6 bases and the V segment lost 4 bases, leaving 8 bases of the junction unmatched. The chain's CDR3 is CASSLTGVNLNEQFF. Here the CDR3 DNA reads TGTGCCAGCAGTTTGACAGGGGTAAATCTCAATGAGCAGTTCTTC.

This chain uses TRBV7-6 with TRBJ2-6; D is possibly TRBD1 (6 bases). Deletions cut 5 bases from V and 2 bases from J, with 19 bases between. The germline V gene has CDR1 SGHVS and CDR2 FNYEAQ. The CDR3 has 18 residues. Here the CDR3 DNA reads TGTGCCAGCAGCCTTTTTGTACAGGGCTTTGCTGGGGCCAACGTCCTGACTTTC. Its translation: CASSLFVQGFAGANVLTF.

This clone was observed once. This chain uses TRBV7-9 with TRBJ2-5; D tentatively fits TRBD1 or TRBD2 (5 bases each). Trimming shortened V by 1 base and J by 5 bases, and 17 bases separated the two germline ends. Germline V gene lookup returns CDR1 SEHNR and CDR2 FQNEAQ (reference sequence). This CDR3 region has 16 residues. CDR3: CASSLGGPRGRETQYF. The CDR3 bases are TGTGCCAGCAGCTTAGGCGGACCGAGGGGTCGTGAGACCCAGTACTTC.

The chain joins TRBV4-1 to TRBJ1-1, with 10 nucleotides matching TRBD1. The germline V gene encodes CDR1 MGHRA and CDR2 YSYEKL. CDR3 length: 15 amino acids. V shed 4 bases, J shed 0 bases, and the junction held 2 bases outside the gene matches. The CDR3 reads CASSPGQGMNTEAFF. In DNA form, the CDR3 reads TGCGCCAGCAGCCCGGGACAGGGGATGAACACTGAAGCTTTCTTT.

This sequence joins TRBV4-3 and TRBJ1-2, with D possibly TRBD1 on 5 matching bases. Looked up from germline, CDR1 is LGHNA and CDR2 is YSLEER. CDR3 length: 15 amino acids. V was clipped by 1 base and J by 6 bases, with 15 bases between them. The CDR3 loop is CASSQGNMGGDGYTF. DNA of the CDR3: TGCGCCAGCAGCCAAGGCAACATGGGGGGAGATGGCTACACCTTC.

The chain is built from TRBV5-6 and TRBJ1-2; TRBD1 is a possible D gene (6 bases). Trimming pared 4 bases from V and 7 bases from J, leaving 14 bases between. The CDR3 sequence is 13 residues long. Germline V lookup: CDR1 SGHDT, CDR2 YYEEEE. The CDR3 sequence is CASSPWGAFGYTF. Written as DNA, the CDR3 is TGTGCCAGCAGCCCCTGGGGGGCTTTTGGCTACACCTTC.

The chain links TRBV27 to TRBJ2-1; D is possibly TRBD2 (5 bases). Germline CDR1 reads MNHEY; CDR2 reads SMNVEV (reference sequence). This CDR3 region has 13 residues. With 3 bases removed from V and 10 bases from J, the gap between germline ends came to 13 bases. CDR3 in amino acids: CASSLWLASEQFF. Here the CDR3 DNA reads TGTGCCAGCAGTTTGTGGCTAGCATCCGAGCAGTTCTTC.

The rearrangement joins TRBV5-4 to TRBJ1-2; TRBD1 agrees at 10 bases. The CDR3 runs 13 residues. Germline CDR1 and CDR2: SGHNT and YYREEE (reference sequence). V was clipped by 5 bases and J by 4 bases; unmatched bases: 2. Here the CDR3 reads CASSWDRGYGYTF. CDR3 nucleotides: TGTGCCAGCAGTTGGGACAGGGGCTATGGCTACACCTTC. Full variable domain (rest looked up from reference TRBV5-4 and TRBJ1-2): ETGVTQSPTHLIKTRGQQVTLRCSSQSGHNTVSWYQQALGQGPQFIFQYYREEENGRGNFPPRFSGLQFPNYSSELNVNALELDDSALYLCASSWDRGYGYTFGSGTRLTVV.

This clone was observed a few times. Within the sample, other DNA sequences also encode this same CDR3. The rearrangement joins TRBV9 to TRBJ2-3, with 9 positions matching TRBD2. The ends lost 3 bases at V and 4 bases at J; junction bases unmatched: 3. The CDR3 extends over 14 amino acids. The germline gives CDR1 SGDLS, CDR2 YYNGEE. CDR3 region: CASSGGGGPDTQYF. The DNA of the CDR3 is TGTGCCAGCAGCGGCGGGGGGGGGCCAGATACGCAGTATTTT.

This clone was recorded a few times. The rearrangement uses TRBV25-1 and TRBJ1-2, with a weak D call TRBD1 (6 bases). Per germline, CDR1 MGHDK and CDR2 SYGVNS. V lost 5 bases and J 8 bases, leaving 15 bases between the germline ends. The length of the CDR3 is 13 residues. The CDR3 DNA is TGTGCCAGCAGTAAACAGGGTAGGGACGGCTACACCTTC. This translates into CASSKQGRDGYTF.

The sample holds a few counts of this clone. The same CDR3 can be traced to other DNA sequences in this sample. This chain joins TRBV19 and TRBJ1-6, with 8 nucleotides matching TRBD1. The germline gives CDR1 LNHDA, CDR2 SQIVND (reference sequence). After removal of 6 bases from V and 5 bases from J, the junction contained 0 bases not matched to a gene. This CDR3 comprises 13 residues. Written as DNA, the CDR3 is TGTGCCAGTAGGGACAGGGATAATTCACCCCTCCACTTT. Its protein is CASRDRDNSPLHF.

The rearrangement links TRBV9 to TRBJ2-7; possible D gene TRBD2, 5 bases. V was pared by 3 bases and J by 5 bases, with 15 bases between. Germline V CDR1 and CDR2: SGDLS, YYNGEE. The CDR3 loop spans 14 amino acids. The CDR3: CASSATSTGDEQYF. CDR3 nucleotides: TGTGCCAGCAGCGCAACTTCAACCGGGGACGAGCAGTACTTC.